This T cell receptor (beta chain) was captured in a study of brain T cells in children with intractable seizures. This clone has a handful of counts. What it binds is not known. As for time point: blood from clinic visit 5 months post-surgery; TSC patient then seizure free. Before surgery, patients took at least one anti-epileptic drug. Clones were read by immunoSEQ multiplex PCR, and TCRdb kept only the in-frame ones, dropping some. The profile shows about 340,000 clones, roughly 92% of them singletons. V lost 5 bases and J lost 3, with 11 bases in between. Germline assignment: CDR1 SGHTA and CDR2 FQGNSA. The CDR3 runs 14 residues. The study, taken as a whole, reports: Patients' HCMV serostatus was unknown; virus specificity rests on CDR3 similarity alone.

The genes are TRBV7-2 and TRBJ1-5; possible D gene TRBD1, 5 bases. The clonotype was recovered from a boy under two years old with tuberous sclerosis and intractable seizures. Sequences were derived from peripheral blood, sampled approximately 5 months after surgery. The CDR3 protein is CASSTYRTNQPQHF. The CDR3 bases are TGTGCCAGCAGCACATACAGGACCAATCAGCCCCAGCATTTT.